This entry lists 18 T cell receptor beta chains sequenced from one sample in a study of shared clonotypes between healthy human individuals. This table comes from immunoSEQ multiplex PCR, and its TCRdb copy is limited to in-frame clones, with some not included. The repertoire has roughly 1,000,000 clones, more than 75% of them found once; the top ten carry around 0.6%. The specimen was memory CD4+ T cells from PBMCs. The subset: CD45RA-negative fraction. The receptor set was obtained from a man between 18 and 35 years old in good health. Some clones in this sample may be carry-over from other donors' samples.

This sequence joins TRBV6-5 and TRBJ1-3; D not resolved. The V end lost 5 bases, the J end lost 4 bases, and 12 bases lay between the germline ends. The CDR3 contains 14 residues. Germline CDR1 reads MNHEY; CDR2 reads SVGAGI. CDR3 loop: CASSPPGRGNTIYF. The DNA of the CDR3 is TGTGCCAGCAGTCCTCCCGGACGCGGAAACACCATATATTTT.

This clone was seen once. The chain joins TRBV27 to TRBJ1-6; D is undetermined. The CDR3 runs 15 residues. Germline CDR1 MNHEY, CDR2 SMNVEV (reference sequence). V lost 0 bases, J lost 6 bases, and 9 bases lay in between. CDR3 loop: CASSLSGVPNSPLHF. CDR3 nucleotide sequence: TGTGCCAGCAGTTTATCTGGGGTCCCTAATTCACCCCTCCACTTT.

The rearrangement links TRBV7-9 to TRBJ2-1, with 8 bases lining up with TRBD2. CDR1 and CDR2 from the germline V gene are SEHNR and FQNEAQ (reference sequence). The CDR3 extends over 16 amino acids. The V segment lost 5 bases and the J segment 3 bases; nucleotides outside the gene matches: 9. DNA of the CDR3: TGTGCCAGCAGCCCAAGAAGCGGGAGTGGCTACAATGAGCAGTTCTTC. Protein: CASSPRSGSGYNEQFF.

CDR3 DNA: TGTGCCAGCAGCCGGGGACAGGGGAACACTGAAGCTTTCTTT. It translates to CASSRGQGNTEAFF. This rearrangement joins TRBV9 to TRBJ1-1; 9 positions match TRBD1. With V trimmed by 4 bases and J by 1 base, 2 bases remained unmatched. Germline V gene lookup returns CDR1 SGDLS and CDR2 YYNGEE. This CDR3 is built from 14 residues.

This clone was recorded a few times. DNA for the CDR3: TGTGCCTGCCGACAGAACTCTGGAAACACCATATATTTT. This gives the protein CACRQNSGNTIYF. The chain links TRBV2 to TRBJ1-3; a possible D gene is TRBD1 (5 bases). V shed 11 bases and J shed 0 bases, with 11 bases lying between them. This CDR3 is built from 13 residues. CDR1 is SNHLY, CDR2 FYNNEI, per germline.

As DNA, the CDR3 is TGTGCCAGTGGATATAGCGGGAGAAGGGAGCAGTACTTC. It translates to CASGYSGRREQYF. J is TRBJ2-7 and V is TRBV19; the match to TRBD2 covers 9 bases. The CDR3 length is 13 residues. Unmatched junction bases numbered 9, after V lost 8 bases and J lost 7 bases. CDR1 is LNHDA, CDR2 SQIVND, per germline (reference sequence).

The chain employs TRBV29-1 and TRBJ1-2; D gene uncertain. Trimming pared 0 bases from V and 5 bases from J, leaving 13 bases between. The CDR3 sequence is 14 residues long. Germline-derived CDR1 and CDR2 are SQVTM and ANQGSEA. The CDR3 here is CSVEDKASGYGYTF. For the CDR3, the DNA is TGCAGCGTTGAAGATAAGGCCTCAGGATATGGCTACACCTTC. Full variable domain (outside the CDR3, taken from reference TRBV29-1 and TRBJ1-2): SAVISQKPSRDICQRGTSLTIQCQVDSQVTMMFWYRQQPGQSLTLIATANQGSEATYESGFVIDKFPISRPNLTFSTLTVSNMSPEDSSIYLCSVEDKASGYGYTFGSGTRLTVV.

Here the CDR3 reads CASSPVTGNGYTF. As DNA, the CDR3 is TGTGCCAGCAGCCCCGTGACAGGGAATGGCTACACCTTC. This sequence joins TRBV16 and TRBJ1-2; 7 bases are a match to TRBD1. CDR3 length: 13 residues. Germline V gene lookup returns CDR1 KGHSY and CDR2 FQNENV. V shed 4 bases and J 6 bases; nucleotides not matched to a gene: 5.

The chain employs TRBV7-2 and TRBJ2-4; D might be TRBD1 (5 bases). The germline gives CDR1 SGHTA, CDR2 FQGNSA. The V gene lost 1 base and the J gene lost 6 bases, with 10 bases spanning the gap. The CDR3 loop spans 14 amino acids. DNA of the CDR3: TGTGCCAGCAGCTTAGGCAGGGTTGCAAACATTCAGTACTTC. It specifies CASSLGRVANIQYF.

V gene TRBV2 combines with J gene TRBJ2-1, with D possibly being TRBD2 (6 bases). CDR3 length equals 14 residues. Trimming pared 4 bases from V and 5 bases from J, leaving 12 bases between. Germline V gives CDR1 SNHLY, CDR2 FYNNEI. The CDR3, as DNA: TGTGCCAGCAGTGTTTTGGGACTTAACAATGAGCAGTTCTTC. Protein: CASSVLGLNNEQFF.

V is TRBV19 and J is TRBJ2-7; 11 bases match TRBD2. Germline assignment: CDR1 LNHDA and CDR2 SQIVND (reference sequence). Trimming removed 5 bases from V and 3 bases from J; junction bases left unmatched: 9. This CDR3 is 16 amino acids long. CDR3 protein: CASSLPMGTSGYEQYF. Here the CDR3 DNA reads TGTGCCAGTAGTCTTCCGATGGGGACTAGCGGCTACGAGCAGTACTTC. Complete variable domain (other parts from reference TRBV19 and TRBJ2-7): DGGITQSPKYLFRKEGQNVTLSCEQNLNHDAMYWYRQDPGQGLRLIYYSQIVNDFQKGDIAEGYSVSREKKESFPLTVTSAQKNPTAFYLCASSLPMGTSGYEQYFGPGTRLTVT.

This rearrangement joins TRBV6-5 to TRBJ2-7; the match to TRBD1 covers 7 bases. Losses at the gene ends were 6 bases for V and 4 bases for J; bases not matched to a gene: 9. The CDR3 spans 14 residues. The germline gives CDR1 MNHEY, CDR2 SVGAGI. CDR3 in DNA: TGTGCCAGCAGCCTCAGGACAGGAATTTACGAGCAGTACTTC. Encoded protein: CASSLRTGIYEQYF.

V and J are TRBV5-4 and TRBJ1-5, with TRBD1 identical over 10 bases. This CDR3 contains 14 residues. The germline V gene encodes CDR1 SGHNT and CDR2 YYREEE (reference sequence). V gave up 4 bases and J gave up 5 bases; unmatched junction bases: 3. This chain's CDR3 is CASSQDRGHQPQHF. In DNA form, the CDR3 reads TGTGCCAGCAGCCAAGACAGGGGGCATCAGCCCCAGCATTTT.

The chain has TRBV5-4 and TRBJ2-7, with 7 bases fitting TRBD2. This CDR3 has 15 amino acids. V was clipped by 1 base and J by 0 bases; unmatched bases: 4. CDR1 and CDR2 (germline): SGHNT, YYREEE (reference sequence). CDR3 nucleotide sequence: TGTGCCAGCAGCTTGTCAAAGCGGGACTCCTACGAGCAGTACTTC. Protein sequence: CASSLSKRDSYEQYF.

This chain links TRBV7-9 with TRBJ2-5, with D hard to call. With 5 bases removed from V and 3 bases from J, the gap between germline ends came to 10 bases. CDR3 length: 13 residues. Per the germline V gene, CDR1 is SEHNR and CDR2 is FQNEAQ (reference sequence). CDR3: CASSPVGKETQYF. CDR3 bases: TGTGCCAGCAGCCCGGTGGGGAAAGAGACCCAGTACTTC.

This chain links TRBV11-3 with TRBJ1-4, with D unresolved. The CDR3 length is 16 residues. V lost 5 bases to trimming and J lost 4 bases, with 17 bases between them. Germline V gives CDR1 SGHNT, CDR2 YENEEA. In DNA, the CDR3 is TGTGCCAGCAGCCCCTTGAGTCCCGGGAATAATGAAAAACTGTTTTTT. This translates into CASSPLSPGNNEKLFF.

This sequence joins TRBV25-1 and TRBJ2-5; possible D gene TRBD1, 5 bases. The J call may be faulty, since TRBJ2-7 better matches the DNA end. The CDR3 is 14 amino acids. Germline lookup yields CDR1 MGHDK and CDR2 SYGVNS. CDR3 in DNA: TGTGCCAGCAGTGACCAGGGCAGGGCCTACGAGCAGTACTTC. Protein product: CASSDQGRAYEQYF.

This clone was seen a handful of times. Different DNA sequences within this sample yield the same CDR3. This chain connects TRBV6-5 to TRBJ2-7; 10 bases map to TRBD2. J was trimmed by 0 bases and V by 1 base; bases with no gene match: 3. Germline CDR1 MNHEY, CDR2 SVGAGI. The CDR3 contains 16 residues. The CDR3 region is CASSYLRTSGSYEQYF. The DNA of the CDR3 is TGTGCCAGCAGTTACTTAAGGACTAGCGGCTCCTACGAGCAGTACTTC.